The source of this T cell receptor (beta chain) is a study of cytomegalovirus exposure and HLA in healthy donors. Study information: HLA-typed donors were the source of tens of millions of unique TCRs held in an early data release. Study outcomes and limitations: The study flagged around 160 TCR beta chains as cytomegalovirus-associated. There was a cluster of highly shared sequence variants that was likely a sequencing artifact. HLA alleles were associated with 15,000 to 20,000 TCR beta sequences in a later analysis at 0.05 false discovery rate.

Of note for this clone: Its specificity is unknown.

The primer mix had 60 Vbeta and 13 Jbeta primers. This table comes from immunoSEQ multiplex PCR, and its TCRdb copy is limited to in-frame clones, with some not included. The sample data list about 200,000 clones. The source is a young man in good health and CMV-seronegative. Sequenced: PBMCs.

CDR3 sequence: CASSIDQGLGYEQYF. CDR3 bases: TGTGCCAGTAGTATAGATCAGGGGTTAGGCTACGAGCAGTACTTC. This chain links TRBV19 with TRBJ2-7, with a possible D match to TRBD1 (6 bases). There are 15 residues in the CDR3. V was trimmed by 0 bases and J by 3 bases, leaving 12 bases between them. In germline, CDR1 is LNHDA, CDR2 SQIVND (reference sequence).